This T cell receptor beta chain was recovered during a study of T cell changes during pregnancy in multiple sclerosis. Germline V CDR1 and CDR2: KGHSH, LQKENI. CDR3 length: 18 residues. With V trimmed by 0 bases and J by 1 base, 6 bases remained unmatched. Repertoires were generated with immunoSEQ multiplex PCR, while TCRdb's copy carries only in-frame clones and drops some. The sample contains more than 45,000 clones, around 94% of which appear only once. The sequence came from a female donor with multiple sclerosis, enrolled in a pregnancy study. Specimen: CD4+ T cells from peripheral blood mononuclear cells, collected in the first trimester of pregnancy. V is TRBV18 and J is TRBJ2-5, with 12 bases fitting TRBD2. The CDR3 reads CASSPPRTSGGLQETQYF. The CDR3 region has the DNA TGTGCCAGCTCACCACCGAGAACTAGCGGGGGGCTCCAAGAGACCCAGTACTTC.